One sample yielded the 3 T cell receptor beta chains listed below, sequenced in a study of blood T cell repertoires in COVID-19. Profiling relied on immunoSEQ multiplex PCR, and the TCRdb table lists in-frame clones only, not all of them. This table has more than 200,000 clones, approximately 81% appearing once. Source material: peripheral blood. The receptors originated from a woman older than 75 with COVID-19, enrolled during active disease.

This sequence joins TRBV12-2 and TRBJ1-5; the table's D call, TRBD1, has no DNA check behind it. TRBV12-2 is given as a pseudogene. This CDR3 is 15 amino acids long. As DNA, the CDR3 is TGTGCAAGTCGCAACCACAGGGCCGGGGATCAGCCCCAGCATTTT. Protein sequence: CASRNHRAGDQPQHF.

The DNA for the CDR3 is TGTGCCAGCTCACCACGGACAACCCCCTCAGAGACCCAGTACTTC. Protein product: CASSPRTTPSETQYF. This chain uses TRBV18 with TRBJ2-5; maybe TRBD1 (5 bases). The CDR3 covers 15 residues. The ends were cut back, 1 base at V and 4 bases at J, with 13 bases in the middle. Germline CDR1 and CDR2: KGHSH and LQKENI.

The gene calls are TRBV6-5 and TRBJ2-1; 12 bases agree with TRBD2. The germline V gene has CDR1 MNHEY and CDR2 SVGAGI. The V gene end was trimmed by 6 bases and the J gene end by 6 bases; junction bases not matched to a gene: 6. The CDR3 consists of 15 residues. CDR3 region: CASRLTSGGFNEQFF. The CDR3, as DNA: TGTGCCAGCAGGCTAACTAGCGGGGGGTTCAATGAGCAGTTCTTC.